Listed below are T cell receptor beta chains from one sample, sequenced in a study of blood T cell repertoires in COVID-19. Data came from immunoSEQ multiplex PCR; TCRdb stores just in-frame clones and leaves some out. There are tens of thousands of clones in the sample; more than 60% occur only once, and roughly 50% lies in the top ten. The sequenced sample was peripheral blood. These receptors came from a human donor in a cohort sampled during active COVID-19. CDR3s include the opening cysteine and the closing phenylalanine or tryptophan. The D gene is left open where the match is weak. Clone sizes are given selectively: once, few, many, or a class where the clone is expanded.

>few|-|TRBJ2-5|TRBV3-1/TRBV3-2
TGTGCCAGCAGCCAATTCCGGGGTACAGGGAGTGCTATTAGAGAGACCCAGTACTTC
CASSQFRGTGSAIRETQYF
>-|-|TRBJ2-7|TRBV28
TGTGCCAGCAGTTTATGGGACGGCGGGGGCAGGGCCTACGAGCAGTACTTC
CASSLWDGGGRAYEQYF
>-|-|TRBJ2-3|TRBV11-2
TGTGCCAGCAGCTTTCGGCGGGCGACCCCTAGCACAGATACGCAGTATTTT
CASSFRRATPSTDTQYF
>-|TRBD2|TRBJ2-2|TRBV20-1
TGCAGTGCTAGTAGCGGGATTGACGGGGAGCTGTTTTTT
CSASSGIDGELFF
>-|-|TRBJ2-5|TRBV7-2
TGTGCCAGCAGCTTGAGGTCTCGCGGGGGAGGGGGAACCCAGTACTTC
CASSLRSRGGGGTQYF
>-|TRBD1|TRBJ1-2|TRBV18
TGTGCCAGCTCGACCGGACAGGGAGACTATGGCTACACCTTC
CASSTGQGDYGYTF
>once|TRBD1|TRBJ2-4|TRBV3-1/TRBV3-2
TGTGCCAGCAGCCCGAGCCGGACAGGGCTAGCCAAAAACATTCAGTACTTC
CASSPSRTGLAKNIQYF
>once|-|TRBJ2-1|TRBV9
TGTGCCAGCGCAAGGGTGGGGAGCGGCAAAAGCCCCTACAATGAGCAGTTCTTC
CASARVGSGKSPYNEQFF
>-|TRBD1|TRBJ2-7|TRBV29-1
TGCAGCGGTTCCGGGACAGGGTACGAGCAGTACTTC
CSGSGTGYEQYF
>-|-|TRBJ2-5|TRBV7-8
TGTGCCAGCAGCTTAGCCCGGGGTAGTTTCCAAGAGACCCAGTACTTC
CASSLARGSFQETQYF
>-|-|TRBJ1-6|TRBV5-1
TGCGCCAGCAGTAAACAGGGATGGGGGTATAATTCACCCCTCCACTTT
CASSKQGWGYNSPLHF
>once|-|TRBJ1-3|TRBV7-9
TGTGCCAGCAGCGTCGCGGGAAACACCATATATTTT
CASSVAGNTIYF
>-|-|TRBJ2-3|TRBV19
TGTGCCAGTAGTACCCAGCGACCGGGGGCAGATACGCAGTATTTT
CASSTQRPGADTQYF
>-|TRBD2|TRBJ2-3|TRBV2
TGTGCCAGCAGCCGCGGACTAGCGGGAGTGGCAGATACGCAGTATTTT
CASSRGLAGVADTQYF
>once|-|TRBJ2-5|TRBV6-2/TRBV6-3
TGTGCCAGCAGTTACTTGCGAGAGACCCAGTACTTC
CASSYLRETQYF
>-|-|TRBJ2-7|TRBV19
TGTGCCAGTACCGACAGATACGAGCAGTACTTC
CASTDRYEQYF
>few|-|TRBJ1-5|TRBV28
TGTGCCAGCAGTTTTAGACAGTACAATCAGCCCCAGCATTTT
CASSFRQYNQPQHF
>-|TRBD2|TRBJ2-3|TRBV3-1/TRBV3-2
TGTGCCAGCAGCCAAGGGCTAGCGGGAGCAGGGGGCACAGATACGCAGTATTTT
CASSQGLAGAGGTDTQYF
>-|TRBD1|TRBJ2-7|TRBV15
TGTGCCACCAGCAGAGACCGGACAGGGTCTGGCGAGCAGTACTTC
CATSRDRTGSGEQYF
>-|-|TRBJ2-7|TRBV6-2/TRBV6-3
TGTGCCAGCAGTTACTCCCAGGGTAGGTCCTACGAGCAGTACTTC
CASSYSQGRSYEQYF
>once|-|TRBJ1-2|TRBV7-8
TGTGCCAGCAGCTTAGCCCACAGAAGATATGGCTACACCTTC
CASSLAHRRYGYTF
>-|-|TRBJ2-3|TRBV30
TGTGCCTGGAGTGTTTGGGTCCCGGGTCGTACAGATACGCAGTATTTT
CAWSVWVPGRTDTQYF
>-|TRBD2|TRBJ2-1|TRBV5-4
TGTGCCAGCAGCTCAGGACTAGCGGGAGTCGGTGAGCAGTTCTTC
CASSSGLAGVGEQFF
>-|-|TRBJ1-2|TRBV1
TGCACCAGCAGCCAAGCCCTACAGGTCTTATTGGGTGATGGCTACACCTTC
CTSSQALQVLLGDGYTF
>-|-|TRBJ2-7|TRBV5-5
TGTGCCAGCAGCTCTAAAACGTACGAGCAGTACTTC
CASSSKTYEQYF
>once|TRBD1|TRBJ1-5|TRBV28
TGTGCCAGCAGTCCGGGACAGGGCGGAATTCAGCCCCAGCATTTT
CASSPGQGGIQPQHF
>-|-|TRBJ1-2|TRBV19
TGTGCCAGTAGTCGGTCCAGGGAAGCTAACTATGGCTACACCTTC
CASSRSREANYGYTF
>-|TRBD2|TRBJ2-5|TRBV5-1
TGCGCCAGCAGCATTTCTCTAGCGGGAGGAGAGACCCAGTACTTC
CASSISLAGGETQYF